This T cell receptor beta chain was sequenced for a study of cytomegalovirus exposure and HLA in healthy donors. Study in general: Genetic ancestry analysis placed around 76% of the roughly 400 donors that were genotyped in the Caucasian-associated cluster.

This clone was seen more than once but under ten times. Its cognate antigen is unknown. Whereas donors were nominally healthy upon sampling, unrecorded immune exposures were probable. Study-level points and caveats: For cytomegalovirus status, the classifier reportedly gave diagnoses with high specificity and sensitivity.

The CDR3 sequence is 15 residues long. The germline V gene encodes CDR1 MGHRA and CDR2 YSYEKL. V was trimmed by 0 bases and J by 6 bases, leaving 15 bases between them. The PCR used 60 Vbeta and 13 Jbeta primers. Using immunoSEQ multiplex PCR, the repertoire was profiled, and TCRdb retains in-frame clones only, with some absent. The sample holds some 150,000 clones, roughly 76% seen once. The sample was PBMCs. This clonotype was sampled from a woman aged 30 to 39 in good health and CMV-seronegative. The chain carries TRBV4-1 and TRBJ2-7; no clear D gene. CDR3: CASSQDRGWRSEQYF. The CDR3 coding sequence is TGCGCCAGCAGCCAAGATCGTGGCTGGAGAAGCGAGCAGTACTTC.